The entry that follows covers one T cell receptor (beta chain) sequence. No antigen is known for it. The data were taken from a study of cytomegalovirus exposure and HLA in healthy donors. General study findings and limits: Analysis was carried out at a later point, and it linked a missense DCLRE1C variant to TCR beta V- and J-gene trimming. Cytomegalovirus-associated status was assigned to some 160 TCR beta chains. The study carried out a later analysis of TCR beta sequences. It associated some 18,000 of them with specific HLA alleles at a false discovery rate of 0.05.

Use of 60 Vbeta and 13 Jbeta primers characterized the PCR. Using immunoSEQ multiplex PCR, the repertoire was profiled, and TCRdb retains in-frame clones only, with some absent. The sample's table shows about 51,000 clones. CDR1 and CDR2 from the germline V gene are SGHTA and FQGTGA. This CDR3 is 15 amino acids long. After removal of 2 bases from V and 4 bases from J, the junction contained 7 bases not matched to a gene. The source material was PBMCs. The clonotype originates from a man aged 40-49 years in good health and CMV-seropositive. The rearrangement links TRBV7-3 to TRBJ1-1, with 7 bases aligning to TRBD1. The CDR3 here is CASSLLPGGSTEAFF. DNA for the CDR3: TGTGCCAGCAGCTTATTGCCAGGGGGTAGCACTGAAGCTTTCTTT.